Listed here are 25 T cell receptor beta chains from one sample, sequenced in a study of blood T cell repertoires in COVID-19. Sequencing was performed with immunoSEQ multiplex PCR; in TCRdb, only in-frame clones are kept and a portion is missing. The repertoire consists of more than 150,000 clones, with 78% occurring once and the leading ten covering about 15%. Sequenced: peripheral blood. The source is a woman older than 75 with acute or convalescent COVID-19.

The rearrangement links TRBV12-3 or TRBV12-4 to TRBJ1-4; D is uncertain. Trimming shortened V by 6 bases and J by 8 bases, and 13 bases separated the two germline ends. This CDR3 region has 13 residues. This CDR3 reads CASSPEGYEKLFF. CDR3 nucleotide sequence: TGTGCCAGCAGCCCAGAGGGCTACGAAAAACTGTTTTTT.

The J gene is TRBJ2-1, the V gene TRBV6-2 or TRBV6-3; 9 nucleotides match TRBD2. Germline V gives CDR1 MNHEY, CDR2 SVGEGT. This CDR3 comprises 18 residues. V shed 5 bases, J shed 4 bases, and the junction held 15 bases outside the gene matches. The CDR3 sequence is CASSTQRSGGLRYNEQFF. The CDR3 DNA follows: TGTGCCAGCAGTACCCAGAGGAGCGGGGGGCTGCGATACAATGAGCAGTTCTTC.

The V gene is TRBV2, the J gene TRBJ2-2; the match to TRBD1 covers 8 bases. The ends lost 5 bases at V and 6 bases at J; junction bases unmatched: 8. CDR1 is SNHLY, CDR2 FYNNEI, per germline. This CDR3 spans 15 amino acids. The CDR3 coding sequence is TGTGCCAGCAGTACGGGACAGGTGGCGCCCGGGGAGCTGTTTTTT. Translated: CASSTGQVAPGELFF.

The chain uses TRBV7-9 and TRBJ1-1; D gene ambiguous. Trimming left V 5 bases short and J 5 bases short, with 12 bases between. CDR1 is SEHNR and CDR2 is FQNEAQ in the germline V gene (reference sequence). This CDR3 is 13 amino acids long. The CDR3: CASSPSPRTEAFF. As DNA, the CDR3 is TGTGCCAGCAGCCCGTCTCCGCGGACTGAAGCTTTCTTT.

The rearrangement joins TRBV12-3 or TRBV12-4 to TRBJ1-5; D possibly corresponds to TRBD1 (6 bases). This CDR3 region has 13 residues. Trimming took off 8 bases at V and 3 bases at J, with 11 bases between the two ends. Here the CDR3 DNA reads TGTGCCAGCTCCCGGACAGACAATCAGCCCCAGCATTTT. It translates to CASSRTDNQPQHF.

The CDR3 sequence: CASSLSPGTGGNTIYF. DNA for the CDR3: TGCGCCAGCAGCCTCAGTCCCGGGACAGGAGGAAACACCATATATTTT. The chain uses TRBV4-1 and TRBJ1-3; 8 positions match TRBD1. This CDR3 is built from 16 residues. V lost 4 bases, J lost 4 bases, and 9 bases stayed unmatched. Per the germline V gene, CDR1 is MGHRA and CDR2 is YSYEKL.

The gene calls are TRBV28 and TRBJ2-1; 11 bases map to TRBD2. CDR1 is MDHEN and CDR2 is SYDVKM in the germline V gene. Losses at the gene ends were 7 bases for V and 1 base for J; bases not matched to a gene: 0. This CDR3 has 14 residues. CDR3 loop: CASTSGGSYNEQFF. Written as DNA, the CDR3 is TGTGCCAGCACTAGCGGGGGGTCCTACAATGAGCAGTTCTTC.

The CDR3 DNA follows: TGTGCCAGCAGCCAAGACTCATTCCCGGGAAGCACAGATACGCAGTATTTT. Its translation: CASSQDSFPGSTDTQYF. J is TRBJ2-3 and V is TRBV14, with D possibly being TRBD2 (5 bases). Looked up from germline, CDR1 is SGHDN and CDR2 is FVKESK. V was cut by 0 bases and J by 0 bases, with 13 bases left in between. This CDR3 spans 17 amino acids.

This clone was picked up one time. The CDR3 here is CASSPTLGPDTQYF. CDR3 DNA: TGTGCCAGCAGTCCGACCTTGGGGCCAGATACGCAGTATTTT. The chain has TRBV6-5 and TRBJ2-3; weak D call: TRBD1 (5 bases). The V end was cut by 5 bases, the J end by 4 bases, with 13 bases between. Germline CDR1 reads MNHEY; CDR2 reads SVGAGI. This CDR3 spans 14 amino acids.

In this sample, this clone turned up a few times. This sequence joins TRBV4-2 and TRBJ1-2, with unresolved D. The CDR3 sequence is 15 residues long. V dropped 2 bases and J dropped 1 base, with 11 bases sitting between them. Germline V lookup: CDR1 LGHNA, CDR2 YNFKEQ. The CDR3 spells CASSQTDLINYGYTF. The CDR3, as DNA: TGTGCCAGCAGCCAAACGGACTTAATTAACTATGGCTACACCTTC.

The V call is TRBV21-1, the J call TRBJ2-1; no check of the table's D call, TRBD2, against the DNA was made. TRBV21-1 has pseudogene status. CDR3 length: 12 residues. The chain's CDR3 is CASNYDSHFGFF. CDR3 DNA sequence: TGTGCCAGCAACTACGATTCCCACTTCGGGTTCTTC.

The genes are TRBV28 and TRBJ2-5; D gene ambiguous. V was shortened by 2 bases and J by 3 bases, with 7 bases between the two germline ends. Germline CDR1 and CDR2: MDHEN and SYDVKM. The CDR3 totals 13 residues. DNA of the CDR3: TGTGCCAGCAGTTTACCGGAGAAAGAGACCCAGTACTTC. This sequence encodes CASSLPEKETQYF. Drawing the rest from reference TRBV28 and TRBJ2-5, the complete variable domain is DVKVTQSSRYLVKRTGEKVFLECVQDMDHENMFWYRQDPGLGLRLIYFSYDVKMKEKGDIPEGYSVSREKKERFSLILESASTNQTSMYLCASSLPEKETQYFGPGTRLLVL.

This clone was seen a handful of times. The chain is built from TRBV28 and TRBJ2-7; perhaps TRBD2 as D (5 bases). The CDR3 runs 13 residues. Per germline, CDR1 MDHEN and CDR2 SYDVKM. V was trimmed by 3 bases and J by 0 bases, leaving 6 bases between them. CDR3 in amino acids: CASSFGGSYEQYF. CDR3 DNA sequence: TGTGCCAGCAGTTTCGGAGGCTCCTACGAGCAGTACTTC.

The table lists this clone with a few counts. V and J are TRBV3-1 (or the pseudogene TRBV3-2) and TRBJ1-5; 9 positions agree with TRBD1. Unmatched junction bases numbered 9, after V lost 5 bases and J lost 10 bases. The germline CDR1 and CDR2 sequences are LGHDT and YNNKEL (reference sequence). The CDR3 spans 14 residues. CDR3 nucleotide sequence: TGTGCCAGCAGCGCAGGGACAGGGCCCGCACCCCAGCATTTT. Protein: CASSAGTGPAPQHF.

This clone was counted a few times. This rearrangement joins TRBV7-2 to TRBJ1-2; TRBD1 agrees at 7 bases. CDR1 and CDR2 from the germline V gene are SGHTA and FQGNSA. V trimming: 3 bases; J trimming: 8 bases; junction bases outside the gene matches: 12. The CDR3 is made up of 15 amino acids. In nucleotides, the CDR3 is TGTGCCAGCAGCTTTGGGACAGTTTCCTCTTGGGGCTACACCTTC. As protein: CASSFGTVSSWGYTF. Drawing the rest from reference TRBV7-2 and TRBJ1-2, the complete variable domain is GAGVSQSPSNKVTEKGKDVELRCDPISGHTALYWYRQSLGQGLEFLIYFQGNSAPDKSGLPSDRFSAERTGGSVSTLTIQRTQQEDSAVYLCASSFGTVSSWGYTFGSGTRLTVV.

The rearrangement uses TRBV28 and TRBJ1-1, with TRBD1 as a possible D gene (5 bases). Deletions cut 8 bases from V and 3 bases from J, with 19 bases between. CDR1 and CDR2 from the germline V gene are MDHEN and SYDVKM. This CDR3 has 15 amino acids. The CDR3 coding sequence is TGTGCCAGCCGCCCCGGGGGTCGGAGGGACACTGAAGCTTTCTTT. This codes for CASRPGGRRDTEAFF.

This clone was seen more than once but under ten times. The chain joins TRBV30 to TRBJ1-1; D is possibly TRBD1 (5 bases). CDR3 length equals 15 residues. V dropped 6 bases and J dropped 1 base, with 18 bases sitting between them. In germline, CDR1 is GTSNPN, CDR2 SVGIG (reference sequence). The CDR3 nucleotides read TGTGCCTGTAAACAGGCCCACGTCGCGAACACTGAAGCTTTCTTT. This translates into CACKQAHVANTEAFF.

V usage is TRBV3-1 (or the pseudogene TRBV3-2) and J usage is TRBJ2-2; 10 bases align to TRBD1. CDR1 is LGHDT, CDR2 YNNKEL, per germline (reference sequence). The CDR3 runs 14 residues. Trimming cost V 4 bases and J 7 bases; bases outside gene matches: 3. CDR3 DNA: TGTGCCAGCAGCCGACAGGGGGCGTTCGGGGAGCTGTTTTTT. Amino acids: CASSRQGAFGELFF.

CDR3 nucleotides: TGTGCCAGTAGTATAGCCCTCGGACTAGCCACCGGGGAGCTGTTTTTT. Residues: CASSIALGLATGELFF. The chain combines TRBV19 with TRBJ2-2, with 8 bases lining up with TRBD2. V shed 1 base and J 4 bases; nucleotides not matched to a gene: 5. Germline V gene lookup returns CDR1 LNHDA and CDR2 SQIVND (reference sequence). CDR3 length: 16 amino acids.

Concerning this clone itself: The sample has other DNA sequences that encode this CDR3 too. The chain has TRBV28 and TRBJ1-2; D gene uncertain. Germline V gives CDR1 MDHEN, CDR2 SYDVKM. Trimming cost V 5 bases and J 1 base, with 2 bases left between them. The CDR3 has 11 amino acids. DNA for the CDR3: TGTGCCAGCAGTCTTAACTATGGCTACACCTTC. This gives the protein CASSLNYGYTF.

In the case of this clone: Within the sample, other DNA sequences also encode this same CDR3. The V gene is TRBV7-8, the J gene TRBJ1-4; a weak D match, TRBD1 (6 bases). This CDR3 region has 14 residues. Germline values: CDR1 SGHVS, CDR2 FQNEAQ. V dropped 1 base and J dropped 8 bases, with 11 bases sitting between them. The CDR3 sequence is CASSLGGGGEKLFF. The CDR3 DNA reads TGTGCCAGCAGCTTAGGGGGGGGCGGAGAAAAACTGTTTTTT.

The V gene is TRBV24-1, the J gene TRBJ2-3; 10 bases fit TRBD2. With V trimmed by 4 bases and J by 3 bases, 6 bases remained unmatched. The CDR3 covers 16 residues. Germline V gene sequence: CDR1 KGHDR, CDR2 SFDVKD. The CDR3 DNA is TGTGCCACCAGTGAGACTAGCGGGCGTGAGACAGATACGCAGTATTTT. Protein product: CATSETSGRETDTQYF.

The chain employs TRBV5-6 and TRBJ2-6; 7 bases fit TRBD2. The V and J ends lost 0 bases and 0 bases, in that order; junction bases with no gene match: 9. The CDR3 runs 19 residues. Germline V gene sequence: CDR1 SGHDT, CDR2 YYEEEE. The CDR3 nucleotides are TGTGCCAGCAGCTTGGCCATTGAGAGGGACTACTCTGGGGCCAACGTCCTGACTTTC. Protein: CASSLAIERDYSGANVLTF.

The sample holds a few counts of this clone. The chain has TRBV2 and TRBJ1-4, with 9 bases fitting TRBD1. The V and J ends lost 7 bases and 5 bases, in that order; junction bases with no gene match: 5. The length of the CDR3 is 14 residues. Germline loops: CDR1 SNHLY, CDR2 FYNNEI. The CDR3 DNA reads TGTGCCAGCACGGGACAGGGTGGAAATGAAAAACTGTTTTTT. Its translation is CASTGQGGNEKLFF.

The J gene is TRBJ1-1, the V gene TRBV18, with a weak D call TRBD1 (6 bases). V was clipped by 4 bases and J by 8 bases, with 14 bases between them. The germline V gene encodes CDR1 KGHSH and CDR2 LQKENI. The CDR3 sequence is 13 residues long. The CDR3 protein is CASSLGQHQEAFF. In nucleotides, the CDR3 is TGTGCCAGCTCACTAGGACAGCACCAAGAAGCTTTCTTT.